This entry describes one T cell receptor beta chain. The data stem from a study of OX40 agonist ivuxolimab in advanced cancers. If patients had autoimmune disease history or systemic immunosuppression, they were excluded. The assay was immunoSEQ multiplex PCR, and TCRdb's table has in-frame clones only and misses some. This sample has over 95,000 clones, with about 87% found just once. This material consisted of CD4+ or CD8+ T cells sorted from blood, taken in a trial of the OX40 agonist ivuxolimab. This clonotype was sampled from an adult with an advanced solid tumor such as melanoma, head and neck, liver or kidney cancer.

The CDR3 nucleotides are TGTGCCAGCAGCCGTTATCTCAAGGAATCACCCCTCCACTTT. Translated: CASSRYLKESPLHF. The rearrangement links TRBV7-2 to TRBJ1-6; D is uncertain. CDR3 length: 14 residues. Germline V gives CDR1 SGHTA, CDR2 FQGNSA. V lost 5 bases to trimming and J lost 10 bases, with 15 bases between them.